What follows are 29 T cell receptor beta chains derived from one specimen sequenced in a study of multiple sclerosis patients with progressive multifocal leukoencephalopathy. The protocol was immunoSEQ multiplex PCR, while the TCRdb copy is restricted to in-frame clones and leaves out a portion. There are 25,000 to 35,000 clones in the sample; approximately 90% occur only once, and about 5.7% lies in the top ten. Noted time point: time of PML onset. The sequences come from PBMCs, collected from a patient treated with natalizumab. These receptors all stem from a woman in her thirties or forties with progressive multifocal leukoencephalopathy.

CDR3 amino acids: CASSLSLRWSEQYF. The CDR3 DNA is TGTGCCAGCAGTTTATCGTTAAGATGGTCCGAGCAGTACTTC. The J gene is TRBJ2-5, the V gene TRBV27; D unclear. The tail of the sequence fits TRBJ2-7 better, so the J call may be wrong. The germline V gene encodes CDR1 MNHEY and CDR2 SMNVEV (reference sequence). The CDR3 covers 14 residues.

The chain uses TRBV29-1 and TRBJ2-3; D is undetermined. Germline V gives CDR1 SQVTM, CDR2 ANQGSEA. V was shortened by 5 bases and J by 4 bases, with 4 bases between the two germline ends. The CDR3 length is 10 residues. In DNA form, the CDR3 reads TGCAGCGTTTCCCCAGATACGCAGTATTTT. It encodes CSVSPDTQYF.

The V call is TRBV15, the J call TRBJ2-2; D may correspond to TRBD1 or TRBD2 (5 bases each). The CDR3 totals 15 residues. The V end lost 8 bases, the J end lost 3 bases, and 16 bases lay between the germline ends. Germline CDR1 reads LNHNV; CDR2 reads YYDKDF (reference sequence). CDR3: CATAIPGPYTGELFF. The CDR3 coding sequence is TGTGCCACCGCAATTCCGGGACCATACACCGGGGAGCTGTTTTTT.

This clone was found a few times. This rearrangement joins TRBV19 to TRBJ2-7, with D unresolved. Germline values: CDR1 LNHDA, CDR2 SQIVND (reference sequence). Trimming removed 4 bases from V and 1 base from J, with 11 bases in between. CDR3 length: 14 residues. CDR3 loop: CASSKSGQSYEQYF. The CDR3 DNA sequence: TGTGCCAGTAGTAAATCCGGGCAGTCCTACGAGCAGTACTTC.

CDR3 nucleotide sequence: TGTGCCAGCAGTCGGGATCTCCAAGAGACCCAGTACTTC. As protein: CASSRDLQETQYF. The chain recombines TRBV5-4 with TRBJ2-5; possibly TRBD2 for D (5 bases). V dropped 5 bases and J dropped 1 base, with 9 bases sitting between them. The CDR3 covers 13 residues. CDR1 and CDR2 from the germline V gene are SGHNT and YYREEE (reference sequence). Full variable domain (missing parts from reference TRBV5-4 and TRBJ2-5): ETGVTQSPTHLIKTRGQQVTLRCSSQSGHNTVSWYQQALGQGPQFIFQYYREEENGRGNFPPRFSGLQFPNYSSELNVNALELDDSALYLCASSRDLQETQYFGPGTRLLVL.

The chain couples TRBV6-6 to TRBJ2-5, with 10 positions matching TRBD1. The CDR3 length is 14 residues. The germline CDR1 and CDR2 sequences are MNHNY and SVGAGI (reference sequence). Trimming took 6 bases from V and 11 from J; bases not matched to a gene: 12. The CDR3 nucleotides read TGTGCCAGCAGAGATGACAGGGGGCGCTGGGAGCAGTACTTC. This encodes CASRDDRGRWEQYF.

The rearrangement joins TRBV14 to TRBJ1-1, with D possibly being TRBD1 (6 bases). CDR3 length: 17 residues. Germline V lookup: CDR1 SGHDN, CDR2 FVKESK. The V and J ends lost 0 bases and 8 bases respectively, with 22 bases between them. CDR3 nucleotides: TGTGCCAGCAGCCAAGATCTCTCCAGGGGTCGGAAGGCCGAAGCTTTCTTT. It yields the protein CASSQDLSRGRKAEAFF.

This clone has a single count. The chain employs TRBV18 and TRBJ2-7; D uncertain. The germline gives CDR1 KGHSH, CDR2 LQKENI. The germline V and J ends were trimmed by 6 bases and 4 bases, with 7 bases remaining between them. This CDR3 has 11 amino acids. This CDR3 reads CASSSRYEQYF. In DNA form, the CDR3 reads TGTGCCAGCTCTTCTCGATACGAGCAGTACTTC.

This chain connects TRBV5-8 to TRBJ1-3; D gene ambiguous. Per germline, CDR1 SGHTS and CDR2 YDEGEE. With 7 bases removed from V and 4 bases from J, the gap between germline ends came to 6 bases. The CDR3 totals 11 residues. The CDR3 loop is CASYRGNTIYF. The CDR3 DNA follows: TGTGCCAGCTACCGCGGAAACACCATATATTTT.

In nucleotides, the CDR3 is TGTGCCAGCAGCTTAGGTTCCGGGACAGGGGGCTATGAGCAGTTCTTC. It encodes CASSLGSGTGGYEQFF. This chain links TRBV7-6 with TRBJ2-1; 12 bases line up with TRBD1. Per the germline V gene, CDR1 is SGHVS and CDR2 is FNYEAQ. CDR3 length: 16 residues. J lost 8 bases, V lost 1 base, and 6 bases had no gene match.

A note on this clone: At one boundary the junction diverges from the germline segment, which might be a read error. V gene TRBV2 combines with J gene TRBJ2-2; a weak D match, TRBD2 (5 bases). Germline V gene sequence: CDR1 SNHLY, CDR2 FYNNEI. This CDR3 is built from 14 residues. The CDR3 DNA sequence: TGTGCCACCCATCCAGACACTAACACCGGGGAGCTGGTTTTT. It translates to CATHPDTNTGELVF.

This sequence joins TRBV6-1 and TRBJ1-5, with 9 bases aligning to TRBD1. The junction had 4 bases not matched to a gene; V was cut back by 5 bases and J by 5 bases. CDR1 and CDR2 from the germline V gene are MNHNS and SASEGT. This CDR3 comprises 14 residues. CDR3 region: CASSRQGGDQPQHF. In DNA form, the CDR3 reads TGTGCCAGCAGTCGACAGGGGGGGGATCAGCCCCAGCATTTT.

V is TRBV2 and J is TRBJ2-7; 9 nucleotides line up with TRBD1. The CDR3 is 14 amino acids. The V gene's germline CDR1 is SNHLY and CDR2 FYNNEI. V shed 1 base, J shed 3 bases, and the junction held 1 base outside the gene matches. Written as DNA, the CDR3 is TGTGCCAGCAGTGAAGGGACAGGGGTCTACGAGCAGTACTTC. Amino acid sequence: CASSEGTGVYEQYF.

The gene calls are TRBV5-1 and TRBJ2-6; possibly TRBD1 for D (6 bases). The CDR3 consists of 16 residues. Deletions cut 5 bases from V and 2 bases from J, with 14 bases between. The V gene's germline CDR1 is SGHRS and CDR2 YFSETQ. The CDR3 region has the DNA TGCGCCAGCAGTTTCACAGGGCAGGCTGGGGCCAACGTCCTGACTTTC. This sequence encodes CASSFTGQAGANVLTF.

The V gene is TRBV11-2, the J gene TRBJ1-5; D not certain. This CDR3 is built from 14 residues. CDR1 is SGHAT and CDR2 is FQNNGV in the germline V gene. V lost 6 bases, J lost 0 bases, and 9 bases lay in between. The CDR3 is CASSRGASNQPQHF. For the CDR3, the DNA is TGTGCCAGCAGTCGGGGAGCTAGCAATCAGCCCCAGCATTTT.

This clone turned up a few times. The rearrangement joins TRBV10-3 to TRBJ2-1; D remains unclear. The CDR3 extends over 11 amino acids. V was shortened by 4 bases and J by 5 bases, with 3 bases between the two germline ends. Germline loops: CDR1 ENHRY, CDR2 SYGVKD. The DNA of the CDR3 is TGTGCCATCAGTGTCCACAATGAGCAGTTCTTC. Translated, it gives CAISVHNEQFF.

This clone was counted only a few times. V and J are TRBV4-3 and TRBJ2-7, with unresolved D. Trimming left V 0 bases short and J 3 bases short, with 12 bases between. CDR3 length: 15 residues. Per the germline V gene, CDR1 is LGHNA and CDR2 is YSLEER. The CDR3, as DNA: TGCGCCAGCAGCCAAGACAGGCCCATCTTCTACGAGCAGTACTTC. Its translation is CASSQDRPIFYEQYF.

A single count supports this clone. This sequence joins TRBV5-5 and TRBJ1-2; the match to TRBD1 covers 9 bases. Germline V lookup: CDR1 SGHKS, CDR2 YYEKEE (reference sequence). The CDR3 runs 16 residues. After removal of 6 bases from V and 0 bases from J, the junction contained 9 bases not matched to a gene. CDR3 region: CASKQGARQSNYGYTF. Written as DNA, the CDR3 is TGTGCCAGCAAACAGGGGGCCCGACAGTCTAACTATGGCTACACCTTC.

This chain joins TRBV7-2 and TRBJ1-6, with 12 bases aligning to TRBD1. Per germline, CDR1 SGHTA and CDR2 FQGNSA. The CDR3 covers 15 residues. V trimming: 7 bases; J trimming: 10 bases; junction bases outside the gene matches: 8. CDR3 DNA: TGTGCCAGCAACCCCGGGACAGGGGGCCGGTCACCCCTCCACTTT. Amino acid sequence: CASNPGTGGRSPLHF.

The chain has TRBV21-1 and TRBJ2-5; TRBD1 is taken as the D call from the table, unchecked against the DNA. TRBV21-1 is described as a pseudogene. This CDR3 is 17 amino acids long. The CDR3 DNA follows: TGTGCCAGCAGCAAGCCGGGACAGGGCAACCCGAAAGAGACCCAGTACTTC. Protein: CASSKPGQGNPKETQYF.

This clone was detected once. The gene calls are TRBV7-2 and TRBJ1-1, with D possibly matching TRBD1 (6 bases). V was shortened by 6 bases and J by 11 bases, with 16 bases between the two germline ends. Germline loops: CDR1 SGHTA, CDR2 FQGNSA. The CDR3 consists of 12 residues. The CDR3 DNA follows: TGTGCCAGCAGGGCCGGGACAATTTCGGCTTTCTTT. Translating it yields CASRAGTISAFF.

The chain couples TRBV30 to TRBJ1-1; D remains ambiguous. Germline assignment: CDR1 GTSNPN and CDR2 SVGIG (reference sequence). Between the trimmed V and J ends, which lost 3 bases and 5 bases, there was a span of 4 bases. The CDR3 is 10 residues long. The CDR3, as DNA: TGTGCCTGGAGCCAGACTGAAGCTTTCTTT. Translating it yields CAWSQTEAFF.

The chain joins TRBV4-3 to TRBJ1-4; D possibly corresponds to TRBD1 (6 bases). Germline V gene lookup returns CDR1 LGHNA and CDR2 YSLEER. The V end lost 1 base, the J end lost 0 bases, and 12 bases lay between the germline ends. CDR3 length: 17 amino acids. The DNA of the CDR3 is TGCGCCAGCAGCCAAGGCTCAGGGGAACCAACTAATGAAAAACTGTTTTTT. Protein: CASSQGSGEPTNEKLFF.

The chain recombines TRBV7-6 with TRBJ2-5; D may match TRBD1 or TRBD2 (5 bases each). The J call is uncertain, as TRBJ2-7 better fits the DNA end. The CDR3 consists of 15 residues. Germline loops: CDR1 SGHVS, CDR2 FNYEAQ. The CDR3 loop reads CASSLGGPPGYEQYF. Written as DNA, the CDR3 is TGTGCCAGCAGCTTAGGGGGACCACCCGGCTACGAGCAGTACTTC.

The chain employs TRBV7-9 and TRBJ2-1, with D perhaps TRBD1 (5 bases). This CDR3 is built from 12 residues. V dropped 8 bases and J dropped 3 bases, with 8 bases sitting between them. Germline V gene data show CDR1 as SEHNR and CDR2 as FQNEAQ (reference sequence). In DNA, the CDR3 is TGTGCCAGCCCGACAGACTACAATGAGCAGTTCTTC. This translates into CASPTDYNEQFF.

V usage is TRBV2 and J usage is TRBJ1-4; D unresolved. The CDR3 consists of 15 residues. V dropped 6 bases and J dropped 3 bases, with 14 bases sitting between them. CDR1 SNHLY and CDR2 FYNNEI come from the germline V gene. The DNA for the CDR3 is TGTGCCAGCAGACTAGACCGGACCTCTAATGAAAAACTGTTTTTT. Its protein product is CASRLDRTSNEKLFF.

V and J are TRBV5-6 and TRBJ1-1; D possibly corresponds to TRBD1 (5 bases). The CDR3 loop spans 14 amino acids. V lost 4 bases to trimming and J lost 0 bases, with 10 bases between them. Germline V gene sequence: CDR1 SGHDT, CDR2 YYEEEE. CDR3 loop: CASSRGQMNTEAFF. DNA for the CDR3: TGTGCCAGCAGCCGCGGACAAATGAACACTGAAGCTTTCTTT. Supplemented by reference TRBV5-6 and TRBJ1-1, the full variable domain reads DAGVTQSPTHLIKTRGQQVTLRCSPKSGHDTVSWYQQALGQGPQFIFQYYEEEERQRGNFPDRFSGHQFPNYSSELNVNALLLGDSALYLCASSRGQMNTEAFFGQGTRLTVV.

The genes are TRBV27 and TRBJ2-3; 13 bases match TRBD2. Unmatched junction bases numbered 3, after V lost 4 bases and J lost 5 bases. Germline V CDR1 and CDR2: MNHEY, SMNVEV (reference sequence). This CDR3 contains 15 residues. CDR3 sequence (DNA): TGTGCCAGCAGTTCGCGACTAGCGGGGGGAGATACGCAGTATTTT. This sequence encodes CASSSRLAGGDTQYF.

The genes are TRBV4-2 and TRBJ1-5; TRBD1 might be the D (5 bases). The CDR3 runs to 13 residues. Between the trimmed V and J ends, which lost 0 bases and 6 bases, there was a span of 6 bases. Germline-derived CDR1 and CDR2 are LGHNA and YNFKEQ. The DNA of the CDR3 is TGTGCCAGCAGCCAAGATCAGGGTCAGCCCCAGCATTTT. It encodes CASSQDQGQPQHF.